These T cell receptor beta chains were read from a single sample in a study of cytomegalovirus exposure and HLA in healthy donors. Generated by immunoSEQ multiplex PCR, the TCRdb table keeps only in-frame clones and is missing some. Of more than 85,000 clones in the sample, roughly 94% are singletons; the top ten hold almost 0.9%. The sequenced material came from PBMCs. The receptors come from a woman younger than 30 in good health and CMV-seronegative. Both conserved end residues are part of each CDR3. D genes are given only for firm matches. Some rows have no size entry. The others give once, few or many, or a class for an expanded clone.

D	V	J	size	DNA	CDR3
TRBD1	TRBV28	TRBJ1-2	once	TGTGCCAGCAGTTTACCAACCCGGACAGGGAGGGAGAACTATGGCTACACCTTC	CASSLPTRTGRENYGYTF
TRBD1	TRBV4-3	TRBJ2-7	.	TGCGCCAGCAGCCAGGACGCCGGGACAGGTACCTACGAGCAGTACTTC	CASSQDAGTGTYEQYF
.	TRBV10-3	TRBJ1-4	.	TGTGCCATCAGTGAACTCGGGGGGCCTGCAACTAATGAAAAACTGTTTTTT	CAISELGGPATNEKLFF
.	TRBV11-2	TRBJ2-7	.	TGTGCCAGCAGCGTTACAGGGATGGGCGAGCAGTACTTC	CASSVTGMGEQYF
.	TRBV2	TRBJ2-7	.	TGTGCCAGCAGTGATAACCGGTCCTCCTACGAGCAGTACTTC	CASSDNRSSYEQYF
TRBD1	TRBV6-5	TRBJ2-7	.	TGTGCCAGCAGTTCGACCGGGACAGCTCCCTACGAGCAGTACTTC	CASSSTGTAPYEQYF
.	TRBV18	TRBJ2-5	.	TGTGCCAGCTCACCGGGGCAGCAAGAGACCCAGTACTTC	CASSPGQQETQYF
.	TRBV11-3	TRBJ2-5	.	TGTGCCAGCAGCTTTACTAGCCCCGGGACCCAGTACTTC	CASSFTSPGTQYF
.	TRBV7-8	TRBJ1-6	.	TGTGCCAGCAGCTTAGCTCGGTCCCCTAGTTCACCCCTCCACTTT	CASSLARSPSSPLHF
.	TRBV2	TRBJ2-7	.	TGTGCCAGCAGTGTTCCTATCGGCTACGAGCAGTACTTC	CASSVPIGYEQYF
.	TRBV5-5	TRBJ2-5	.	TGTGCCAGCAGCTTGGATCTCCTGGCTAGCCGCCAAGAGACCCAGTACTTC	CASSLDLLASRQETQYF
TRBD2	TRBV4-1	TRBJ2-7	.	TGCGCCAGCAGCCAAGCGACTAGCGGGGATAACTACGAGCAGTACTTC	CASSQATSGDNYEQYF
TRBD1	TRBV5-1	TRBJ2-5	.	TGCGCCAGCAGCGGAGGACAGGGTGAGACCCAGTACTTC	CASSGGQGETQYF
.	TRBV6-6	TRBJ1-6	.	TGTGCCAGCAGCCCCCCCCGGGGGAGAAATTCACCCCTCCACTTT	CASSPPRGRNSPLHF